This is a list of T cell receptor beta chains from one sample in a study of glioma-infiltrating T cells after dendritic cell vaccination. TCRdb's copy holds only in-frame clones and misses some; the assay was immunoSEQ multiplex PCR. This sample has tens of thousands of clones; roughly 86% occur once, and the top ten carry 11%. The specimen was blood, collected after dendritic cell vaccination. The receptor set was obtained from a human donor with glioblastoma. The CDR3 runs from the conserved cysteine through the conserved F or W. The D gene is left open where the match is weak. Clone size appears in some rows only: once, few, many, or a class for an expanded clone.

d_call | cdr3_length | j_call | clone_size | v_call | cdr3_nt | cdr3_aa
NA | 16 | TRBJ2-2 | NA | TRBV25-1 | TGTGCCAGCAGTGAAAGGATGCGGGGAGGCACCGGGGAGCTGTTTTTT | CASSERMRGGTGELFF
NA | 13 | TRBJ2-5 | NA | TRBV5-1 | TGCGCCAGCAGCTCGGGACTGGGGGAGACCCAGTACTTC | CASSSGLGETQYF
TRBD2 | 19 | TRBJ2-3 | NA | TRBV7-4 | TGTGCCAGCAGCTTAGCAGGGGAACTAGCGGCTACAAGCACAGATACGCAGTATTTT | CASSLAGELAATSTDTQYF
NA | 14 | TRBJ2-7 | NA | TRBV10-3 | TGTGCCATCAGCCAGGATAGCGACCCCTACGAGCAGTACTTC | CAISQDSDPYEQYF
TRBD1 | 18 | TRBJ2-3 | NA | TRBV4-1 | TGCGCCAGCAGCCAATCTTACTCCAGGGGGCGCAGCACAGATACGCAGTATTTT | CASSQSYSRGRSTDTQYF
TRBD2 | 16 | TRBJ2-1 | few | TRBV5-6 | TGTGCCAGCAGCTTGGTCGCGGGAGCGGGCCCCGATGAGCAGTTCTTC | CASSLVAGAGPDEQFF
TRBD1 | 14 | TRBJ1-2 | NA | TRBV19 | TGTGCCAGTAGATGGACAGGGGGGGATCGTGGCTACACCTTC | CASRWTGGDRGYTF
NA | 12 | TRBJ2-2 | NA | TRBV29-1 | TGCAGCGTTGGCGGAAGCACCGGGGAGCTGTTTTTT | CSVGGSTGELFF
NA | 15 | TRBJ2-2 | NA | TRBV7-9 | TGTGCCAGCAGCTTAGGACAGTCGAACACCGGGGAGCTGTTTTTT | CASSLGQSNTGELFF
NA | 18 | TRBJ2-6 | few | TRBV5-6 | TGTGCCAGCAGCTTGGCCGGACTCCCGCCCTCTGGGGCCAACGTCCTGACTTTC | CASSLAGLPPSGANVLTF
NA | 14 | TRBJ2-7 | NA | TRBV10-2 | TGCGCCGCGGCGGGGACAGAGGGCTCCTACGAGCAGTACTTC | CAAAGTEGSYEQYF